What follows are 8 T cell receptor beta chains derived from one specimen sequenced in a study of molecular identifiers for immune sequencing clone quantification. TCRdb itself ran the PCR reads through MiXCR, one entry per CDR3 protein. The sample has some 650,000 distinct CDR3 sequences, nearly 20% seen once. The specimen was naive CD8+ T cells from blood, with Jurkat cell RNA spiked in. The subset denotes: FACS-sorted CD8+CD4-CCR7+CD45RA+ naive T cells. Source of these receptors: a human donor in good health. Some libraries in this study had Jurkat cell RNA spiked in.

This clonotype was detected a few times. A much larger clone is a single base away; this may be a read error. The chain uses TRBV27 and TRBJ2-3, with 8 bases lining up with TRBD2. This CDR3 comprises 15 residues. The V gene's germline CDR1 is MNHEY and CDR2 SMNVEV (reference sequence). CDR3 coding DNA: TGTGCCAGCAGAGGGCGGGGGGTAGGGCCAGATACGCGGTATTTT. Translation: CASRGRGVGPDTRYF.

A single count supports this clonotype. V usage is TRBV24-1 and J usage is TRBJ2-1; D remains ambiguous. Trimming removed 0 bases from V and 0 bases from J, with 14 bases in between. The CDR3 sequence is 18 residues long. The germline V gene encodes CDR1 KGHDR and CDR2 SFDVKD. CDR3 loop: CATSDLTMPESSYNEQFF. DNA of the CDR3: TGTGCCACCAGTGATTTGACCATGCCGGAGAGCTCCTACAATGAGCAGTTCTTC.

This clonotype appeared a few times. J is TRBJ2-1 and V is TRBV7-9, with D perhaps matching TRBD2 (5 bases). V lost 5 bases and J 7 bases, leaving 9 bases between the germline ends. CDR1 and CDR2 from the germline V gene are SEHNR and FQNEAQ (reference sequence). The CDR3 has 12 amino acids. Here the CDR3 reads CASSESGNEQFF. For the CDR3, the DNA is TGTGCCAGCAGCGAGAGCGGAAATGAGCAGTTCTTC.

On this clonotype: This probably arose from a read error, given a far larger clone one base away. The chain employs TRBV27 and TRBJ2-5, with D perhaps being TRBD1 or TRBD2 (5 bases each). CDR3 size: 10 residues. Germline assignment: CDR1 MNHEY and CDR2 SMNVEV (reference sequence). The CDR3, as DNA: TGTGCCAGCGGGGGAGAGACCCAGTGCTTC. It codes for CASGGETQCF.

This clonotype has a count of ten or more. The chain is built from TRBV29-1 and TRBJ1-1; 7 nucleotides match TRBD1. The germline V gene has CDR1 SQVTM and CDR2 ANQGSEA. After removal of 7 bases from V and 6 bases from J, the junction contained 11 bases not matched to a gene. This CDR3 comprises 13 residues. CDR3 sequence: CSGAGGIIPEAFF. The CDR3 nucleotides are TGCAGCGGAGCAGGGGGGATCATACCTGAAGCTTTCTTT.

This clonotype occurred many times. The chain couples TRBV7-9 to TRBJ1-4; maybe TRBD1 (6 bases). V was cut by 5 bases and J by 8 bases, with 18 bases left in between. This CDR3 region has 15 residues. Germline V CDR1 and CDR2: SEHNR, FQNEAQ (reference sequence). CDR3 amino acids: CASSPPWGDKEKLFF. The CDR3 coding sequence is TGTGCCAGCAGCCCCCCCTGGGGGGACAAAGAAAAACTGTTTTTT.

The V call is TRBV30, the J call TRBJ1-1; the D is unclear. Germline V gene data show CDR1 as GTSNPN and CDR2 as SVGIG (reference sequence). The germline V and J ends were trimmed by 3 bases and 4 bases, with 12 bases remaining between them. The CDR3 has 13 residues. CDR3 nucleotide sequence: TGTGCCTGGAGGAGGACCCTCCTCACTGAAGCTTTCTTT. This codes for CAWRRTLLTEAFF.

In this sample, this clonotype turned up many times. V and J are TRBV4-1 and TRBJ2-3; maybe TRBD2 (5 bases). Germline CDR1 reads MGHRA; CDR2 reads YSYEKL. The V end was cut by 4 bases, the J end by 2 bases, with 19 bases between. The CDR3 is 17 residues long. The CDR3 DNA reads TGCGCCAGCAGCCCACCCGTAGCGCCTGGATACACAGATACGCAGTATTTT. Amino acid sequence: CASSPPVAPGYTDTQYF.